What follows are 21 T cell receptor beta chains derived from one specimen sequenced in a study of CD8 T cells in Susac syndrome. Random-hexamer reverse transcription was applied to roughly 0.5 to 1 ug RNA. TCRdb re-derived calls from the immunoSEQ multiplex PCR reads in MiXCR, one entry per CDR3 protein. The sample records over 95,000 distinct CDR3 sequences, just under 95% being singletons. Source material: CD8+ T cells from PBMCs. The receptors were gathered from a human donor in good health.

In nucleotides, the CDR3 is TGCAGTGCTAGAGATACGGAAGCTTTCTTT. It translates to CSARDTEAFF. This chain uses TRBV20-1 with TRBJ1-1, with D uncertain. Germline CDR1 reads DFQATT; CDR2 reads SNEGSKA (reference sequence). The CDR3 loop spans 10 amino acids. The V and J ends lost 0 bases and 8 bases respectively, with 4 bases between them.

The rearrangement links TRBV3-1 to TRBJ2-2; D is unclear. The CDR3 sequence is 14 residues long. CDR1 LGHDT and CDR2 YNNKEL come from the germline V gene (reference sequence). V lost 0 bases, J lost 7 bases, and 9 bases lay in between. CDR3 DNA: TGTGCCAGCAGCCAAGACTTGGTCAGCGGGGAGCTGTTTTTT. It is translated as CASSQDLVSGELFF.

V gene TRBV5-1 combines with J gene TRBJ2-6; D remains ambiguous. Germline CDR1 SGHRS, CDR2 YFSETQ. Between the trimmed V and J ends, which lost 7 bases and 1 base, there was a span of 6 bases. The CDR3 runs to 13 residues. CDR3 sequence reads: CASGESGANVLTF. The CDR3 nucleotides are TGCGCCAGCGGTGAGTCTGGGGCCAACGTCCTGACTTTC.

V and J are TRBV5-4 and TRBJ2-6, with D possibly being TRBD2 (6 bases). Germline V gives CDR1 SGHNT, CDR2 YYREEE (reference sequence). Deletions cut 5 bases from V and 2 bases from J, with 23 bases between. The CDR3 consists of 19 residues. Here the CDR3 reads CASSDGLRGIRTGANVLTF. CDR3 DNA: TGTGCCAGCAGTGACGGTCTTCGGGGGATCAGAACTGGGGCCAACGTCCTGACTTTC.

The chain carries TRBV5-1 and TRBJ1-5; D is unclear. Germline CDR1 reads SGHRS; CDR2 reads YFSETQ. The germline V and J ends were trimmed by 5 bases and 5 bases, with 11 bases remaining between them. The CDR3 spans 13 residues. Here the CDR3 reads CASSFDGDQPQHF. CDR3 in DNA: TGCGCCAGCAGTTTTGACGGTGATCAGCCCCAGCATTTT.

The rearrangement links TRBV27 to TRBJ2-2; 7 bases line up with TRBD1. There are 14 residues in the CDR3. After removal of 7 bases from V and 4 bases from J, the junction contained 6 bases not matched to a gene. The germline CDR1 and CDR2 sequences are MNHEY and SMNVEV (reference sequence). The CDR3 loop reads CASKRQGGTGELFF. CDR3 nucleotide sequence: TGTGCCAGCAAGCGACAGGGTGGCACCGGGGAGCTGTTTTTT.

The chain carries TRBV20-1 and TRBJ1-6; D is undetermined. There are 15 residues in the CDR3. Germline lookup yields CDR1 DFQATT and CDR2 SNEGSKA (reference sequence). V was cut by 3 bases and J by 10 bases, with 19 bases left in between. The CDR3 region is CSARAVTAVESPLHF. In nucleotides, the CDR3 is TGCAGTGCTAGGGCGGTAACAGCCGTCGAATCACCCCTCCACTTT.

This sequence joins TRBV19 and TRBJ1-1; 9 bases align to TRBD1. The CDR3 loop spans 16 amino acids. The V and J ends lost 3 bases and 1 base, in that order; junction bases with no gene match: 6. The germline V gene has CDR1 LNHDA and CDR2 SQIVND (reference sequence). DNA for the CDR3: TGTGCCAGTAGTATCGGGACAGGGAGGGGGAACACTGAAGCTTTCTTT. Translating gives CASSIGTGRGNTEAFF.

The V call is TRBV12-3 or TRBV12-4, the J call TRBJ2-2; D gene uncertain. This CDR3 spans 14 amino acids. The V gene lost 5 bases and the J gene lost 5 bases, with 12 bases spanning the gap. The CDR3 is CASSRSPGTGELFF. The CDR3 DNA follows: TGTGCCAGCAGTAGGTCCCCTGGAACCGGGGAGCTGTTTTTT.

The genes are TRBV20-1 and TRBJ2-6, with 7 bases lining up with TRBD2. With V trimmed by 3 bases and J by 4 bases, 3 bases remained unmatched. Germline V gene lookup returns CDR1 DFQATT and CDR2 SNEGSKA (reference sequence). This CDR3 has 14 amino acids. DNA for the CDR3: TGCAGTGCTAGCGGGGGGATAGGGGCCAACGTCCTGACTTTC. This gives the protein CSASGGIGANVLTF.

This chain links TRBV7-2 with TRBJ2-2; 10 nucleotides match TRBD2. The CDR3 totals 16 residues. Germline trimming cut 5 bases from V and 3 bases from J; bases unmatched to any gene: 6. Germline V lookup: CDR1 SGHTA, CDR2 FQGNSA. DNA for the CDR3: TGTGCCAGCAGCGCTCGGACTAGCGGTGACACCGGGGAGCTGTTTTTT. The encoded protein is CASSARTSGDTGELFF.

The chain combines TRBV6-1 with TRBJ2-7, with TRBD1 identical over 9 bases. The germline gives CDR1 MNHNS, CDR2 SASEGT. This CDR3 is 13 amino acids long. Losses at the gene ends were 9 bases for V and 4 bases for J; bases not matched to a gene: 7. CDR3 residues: CASGGTGTYEQYF. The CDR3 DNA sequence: TGTGCCAGTGGCGGGACAGGGACTTACGAGCAGTACTTC.

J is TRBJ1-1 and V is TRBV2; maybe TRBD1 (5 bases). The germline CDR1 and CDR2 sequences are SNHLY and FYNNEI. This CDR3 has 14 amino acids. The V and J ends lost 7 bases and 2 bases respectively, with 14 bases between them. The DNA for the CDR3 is TGTGCCAGCACCCTGGACGGACATAACACTGAAGCTTTCTTT. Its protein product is CASTLDGHNTEAFF.

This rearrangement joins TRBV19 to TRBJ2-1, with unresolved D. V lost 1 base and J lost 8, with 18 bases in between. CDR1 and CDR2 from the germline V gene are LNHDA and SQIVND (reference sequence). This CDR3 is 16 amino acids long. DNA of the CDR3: TGTGCCAGTAGTATAGTTGGACGGGCGCCCGGTCATGAGCAGTTCTTC. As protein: CASSIVGRAPGHEQFF.

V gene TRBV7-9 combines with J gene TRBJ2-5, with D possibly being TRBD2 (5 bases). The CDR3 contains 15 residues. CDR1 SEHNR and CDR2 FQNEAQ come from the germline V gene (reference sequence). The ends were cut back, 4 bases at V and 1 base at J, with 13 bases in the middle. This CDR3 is CASSSPAGVQETQYF. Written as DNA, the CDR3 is TGTGCCAGCAGCTCGCCAGCCGGGGTCCAAGAGACCCAGTACTTC.

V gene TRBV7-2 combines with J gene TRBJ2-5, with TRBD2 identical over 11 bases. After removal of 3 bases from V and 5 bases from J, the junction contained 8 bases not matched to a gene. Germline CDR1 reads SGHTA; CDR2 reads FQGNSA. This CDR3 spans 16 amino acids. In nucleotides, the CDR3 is TGTGCCAGCAGCTTGATAGCGGGAGGGCCCGGTGAGACCCAGTACTTC. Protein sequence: CASSLIAGGPGETQYF.

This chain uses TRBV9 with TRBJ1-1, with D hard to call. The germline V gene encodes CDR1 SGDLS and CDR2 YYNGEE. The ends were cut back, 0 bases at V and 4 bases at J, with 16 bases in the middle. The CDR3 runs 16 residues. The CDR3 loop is CASSVASVHPGTEAFF. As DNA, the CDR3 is TGTGCCAGCAGCGTAGCGTCAGTTCATCCAGGCACTGAAGCTTTCTTT. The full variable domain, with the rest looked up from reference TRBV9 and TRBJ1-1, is DSGVTQTPKHLITATGQRVTLRCSPRSGDLSVYWYQQSLDQGLQFLIQYYNGEERAKGNILERFSAQQFPDLHSELNLSSLELGDSALYFCASSVASVHPGTEAFFGQGTRLTVV.

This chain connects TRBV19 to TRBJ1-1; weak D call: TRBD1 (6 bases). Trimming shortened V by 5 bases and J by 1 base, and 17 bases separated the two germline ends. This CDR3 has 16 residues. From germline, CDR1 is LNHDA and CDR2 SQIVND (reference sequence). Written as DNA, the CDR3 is TGTGCCAGTAGTCCCAGAGGGGGAATGCCGAACACTGAAGCTTTCTTT. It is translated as CASSPRGGMPNTEAFF.

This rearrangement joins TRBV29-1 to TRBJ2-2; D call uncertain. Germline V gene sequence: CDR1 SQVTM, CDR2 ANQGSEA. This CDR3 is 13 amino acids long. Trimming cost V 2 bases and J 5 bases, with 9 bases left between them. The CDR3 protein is CSVENYRTGELFF. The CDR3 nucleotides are TGCAGCGTTGAAAATTACCGGACCGGGGAGCTGTTTTTT.

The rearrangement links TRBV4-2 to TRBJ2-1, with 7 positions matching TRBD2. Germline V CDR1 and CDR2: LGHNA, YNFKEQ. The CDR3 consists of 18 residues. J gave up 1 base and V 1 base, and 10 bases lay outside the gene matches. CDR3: CASSQVGGSGSSYNEQFF. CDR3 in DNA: TGTGCCAGCAGCCAAGTTGGCGGTAGCGGGTCGTCCTACAATGAGCAGTTCTTC.

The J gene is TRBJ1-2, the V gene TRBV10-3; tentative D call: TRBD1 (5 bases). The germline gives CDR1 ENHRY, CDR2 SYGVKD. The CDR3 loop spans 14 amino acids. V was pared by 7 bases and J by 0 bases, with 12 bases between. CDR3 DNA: TGTGCCATCACCCGAGGGGAGACTAACTATGGCTACACCTTC. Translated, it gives CAITRGETNYGYTF.